What follows are 8 T cell receptor beta chains derived from one specimen sequenced in a study of radiotherapy plus CTLA-4 blockade in lung cancer. The method was immunoSEQ multiplex PCR; TCRdb's version includes in-frame clones alone and lacks a portion of them. The sample includes just under 60,000 clones, just over 75% seen only once; the top ten take approximately 4.3%. Sequenced here: peripheral blood, sampled from a patient treated with radiotherapy plus ipilimumab. All receptors come from a human donor with non-small cell lung cancer who had a partial response to radiotherapy plus ipilimumab.

The J gene is TRBJ1-2, the V gene TRBV5-4, with D possibly TRBD1 on 5 matching bases. The CDR3 is 14 residues long. Looked up from germline, CDR1 is SGHNT and CDR2 is YYREEE (reference sequence). V was pared by 2 bases and J by 4 bases, with 12 bases between. CDR3 DNA: TGTGCCAGCAGCTTTGCAGGGCGCGCCTATGGCTACACCTTC. Amino acid sequence: CASSFAGRAYGYTF.

J is TRBJ2-7 and V is TRBV11-2; 7 nucleotides match TRBD1. V lost 6 bases to trimming and J lost 7 bases; unmatched junction nucleotides: 15. The CDR3 runs 15 residues. The germline CDR1 and CDR2 sequences are SGHAT and FQNNGV. This chain's CDR3 is CASRGIGTGAEEQYF. The CDR3 nucleotides are TGTGCCAGCAGGGGGATCGGTACAGGGGCGGAGGAGCAGTACTTC.

The CDR3: CSASRGNEQFF. Here the CDR3 DNA reads TGCAGTGCTAGCAGGGGCAATGAGCAGTTCTTC. The V and J genes are TRBV20-1 and TRBJ2-1; tentative D call: TRBD1 (6 bases). Trimming took 3 bases from V and 6 from J, leaving 6 bases between them. The CDR3 consists of 11 residues. Germline V gene lookup returns CDR1 DFQATT and CDR2 SNEGSKA (reference sequence).

V is TRBV29-1 and J is TRBJ2-1; 12 nucleotides align to TRBD1. This CDR3 region has 17 residues. V was clipped by 5 bases and J by 8 bases; unmatched bases: 16. Per germline, CDR1 SQVTM and CDR2 ANQGSEA. The CDR3 spells CSVSPLPGTGGVDEQFF. CDR3 nucleotides: TGCAGCGTTTCCCCCCTACCGGGGACAGGGGGCGTCGATGAGCAGTTCTTC.

The chain employs TRBV5-6 and TRBJ2-7; 12 nucleotides align to TRBD1. Looked up from germline, CDR1 is SGHDT and CDR2 is YYEEEE. The V and J ends lost 3 bases and 6 bases, in that order; junction bases with no gene match: 7. This CDR3 is built from 15 residues. CDR3 coding DNA: TGTGCCAGCAGCTGGCCGGGACAGGGGGCTGGCGAGCAGTACTTC. Translating gives CASSWPGQGAGEQYF. The full variable domain, in which reference TRBV5-6 and TRBJ2-7 provide the parts outside the CDR3, is DAGVTQSPTHLIKTRGQQVTLRCSPKSGHDTVSWYQQALGQGPQFIFQYYEEEERQRGNFPDRFSGHQFPNYSSELNVNALLLGDSALYLCASSWPGQGAGEQYFGPGTRLTVT.

The chain combines TRBV7-9 with TRBJ2-7; D is perhaps TRBD1 (5 bases). The CDR3 spans 13 residues. V was trimmed by 1 base and J by 5 bases, leaving 9 bases between them. CDR1 is SEHNR, CDR2 FQNEAQ, per germline (reference sequence). CDR3 region: CASSLVQGDEQYF. CDR3 nucleotide sequence: TGTGCCAGCAGCTTAGTTCAGGGCGACGAGCAGTACTTC.

The genes are TRBV7-9 and TRBJ1-1; D call uncertain. CDR1 is SEHNR and CDR2 is FQNEAQ in the germline V gene (reference sequence). V was trimmed by 5 bases and J by 2 bases, leaving 12 bases between them. The CDR3 is made up of 14 amino acids. The CDR3 DNA sequence: TGTGCCAGCAGCCAGCGAGGGAGAAACACTGAAGCTTTCTTT. This encodes CASSQRGRNTEAFF.

V and J are TRBV10-3 and TRBJ2-3; TRBD2 matches 9 bases. CDR3 size: 15 residues. The germline V gene encodes CDR1 ENHRY and CDR2 SYGVKD. The J segment lost 2 bases and the V segment lost 6 bases, leaving 6 bases of the junction unmatched. This chain's CDR3 is CAIRRLAEPTDTQYF. For the CDR3, the DNA is TGTGCCATCAGAAGACTAGCGGAACCCACAGATACGCAGTATTTT.